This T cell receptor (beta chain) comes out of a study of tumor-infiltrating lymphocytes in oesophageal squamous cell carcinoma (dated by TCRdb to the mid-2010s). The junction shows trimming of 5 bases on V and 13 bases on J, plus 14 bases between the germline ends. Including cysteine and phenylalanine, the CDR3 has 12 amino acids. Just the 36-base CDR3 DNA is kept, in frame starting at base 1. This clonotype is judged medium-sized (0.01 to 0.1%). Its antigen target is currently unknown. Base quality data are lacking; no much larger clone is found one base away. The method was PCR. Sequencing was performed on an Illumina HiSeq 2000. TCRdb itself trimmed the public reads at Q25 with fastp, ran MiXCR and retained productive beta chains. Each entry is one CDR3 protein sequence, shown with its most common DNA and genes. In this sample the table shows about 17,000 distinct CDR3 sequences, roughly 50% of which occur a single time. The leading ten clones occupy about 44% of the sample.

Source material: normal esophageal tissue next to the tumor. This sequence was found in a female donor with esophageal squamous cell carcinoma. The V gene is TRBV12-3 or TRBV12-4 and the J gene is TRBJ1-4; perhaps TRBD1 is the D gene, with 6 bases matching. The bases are TGTGCCAGCAGTCTACAACAGGGAAGACTGTTTTTT. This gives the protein CASSLQQGRLFF.